This T cell receptor beta chain was identified during a study of blood T cell repertoires in COVID-19. Overall study: COVID-19 samples from acute and convalescent phases originated in the United States, Italy and Spain. T cells, B-cell-depleted T cells, or PBMCs provided the cDNA or gDNA that served as material.

V gave up 3 bases and J gave up 0 bases, with 12 bases separating them. CDR1 and CDR2 (germline): MDHEN, SYDVKM. The CDR3 sequence is 16 residues long. As originally analysed: Cell counts per sample came from amplifying reference gene primers. Assay: immunoSEQ multiplex PCR; the TCRdb copy retains only in-frame clones and omits some. The V and J calls and clone size were taken over from that table, and D and trimming were inferred from the DNA. Here the sample spans some 130,000 clones, 70% to 85% being singletons. This receptor was taken from a man aged 55 to 70 who had recovered from COVID-19. The chain employs TRBV28 and TRBJ1-5; D is unclear. Sequenced input: peripheral blood. CDR3 coding DNA: TGTGCCAGCAGTTTCGGGAGAGCGCCTAGCAATCAGCCCCAGCATTTT. This encodes CASSFGRAPSNQPQHF.